Listed here are 19 T cell receptor beta chains from one sample, sequenced in a study of cytomegalovirus exposure and HLA in healthy donors. The PCR used 60 Vbeta and 13 Jbeta primers. Sequenced by immunoSEQ multiplex PCR; TCRdb stores in-frame clones only, minus some. The sample yields around 80,000 clones, 62% seen once. Sequencing input: PBMCs. The receptors here all came from a male donor in good health and CMV-seropositive.

The J gene is TRBJ1-5, the V gene TRBV19; 10 bases agree with TRBD1. V lost 5 bases, J lost 7 bases, and 5 bases stayed unmatched. The CDR3 is 14 amino acids. Germline lookup yields CDR1 LNHDA and CDR2 SQIVND (reference sequence). CDR3 amino acids: CASSATGGAQPQHF. The CDR3 DNA is TGTGCCAGTAGTGCGACAGGGGGCGCGCAGCCCCAGCATTTT.

The J gene is TRBJ2-2, the V gene TRBV5-5, with 13 bases fitting TRBD2. The junction had 9 bases not matched to a gene; V was cut back by 3 bases and J by 4 bases. The CDR3 consists of 18 residues. Germline CDR1 SGHKS, CDR2 YYEKEE (reference sequence). CDR3 nucleotide sequence: TGTGCCAGCAGCTCGCATGGACTAGCGGGAGTTCTCACCGGGGAGCTGTTTTTT. Protein sequence: CASSSHGLAGVLTGELFF.

The rearrangement joins TRBV5-6 to TRBJ2-7; tentatively, D is TRBD2 (5 bases). Between the trimmed V and J ends, which lost 2 bases and 0 bases, there was a span of 9 bases. Per germline, CDR1 SGHDT and CDR2 YYEEEE. CDR3 length equals 14 residues. The CDR3 region has the DNA TGTGCCAGCAGCTTTTTGGGGAGCTCCTACGAGCAGTACTTC. It translates to CASSFLGSSYEQYF.

This clone was recorded a few times. The chain employs TRBV28 and TRBJ1-1; TRBD1 is a possible D gene (5 bases). This CDR3 is 15 amino acids long. Trimming left V 6 bases short and J 1 base short, with 15 bases between. Germline assignment: CDR1 MDHEN and CDR2 SYDVKM. Here the CDR3 DNA reads TGTGCCAGCAGCTTCATCCCCGGACAGAACACTGAAGCTTTCTTT. Its translation: CASSFIPGQNTEAFF.

The chain couples TRBV7-2 to TRBJ2-7, with 11 bases matching TRBD2. Looked up from germline, CDR1 is SGHTA and CDR2 is FQGNSA. The J segment lost 4 bases and the V segment lost 5 bases, leaving 10 bases of the junction unmatched. The CDR3 length is 16 residues. The CDR3 here is CASSRSGTSGTYEQYF. The CDR3 nucleotides read TGTGCCAGCAGCCGTTCCGGGACTAGCGGAACGTACGAGCAGTACTTC. Full variable domain (missing parts from reference TRBV7-2 and TRBJ2-7): GAGVSQSPSNKVTEKGKDVELRCDPISGHTALYWYRQSLGQGLEFLIYFQGNSAPDKSGLPSDRFSAERTGGSVSTLTIQRTQQEDSAVYLCASSRSGTSGTYEQYFGPGTRLTVT.

The J gene is TRBJ1-1, the V gene TRBV7-9, with 7 bases aligning to TRBD1. CDR3 size: 15 residues. The J segment lost 0 bases and the V segment lost 4 bases, leaving 5 bases of the junction unmatched. CDR1 and CDR2 from the germline V gene are SEHNR and FQNEAQ (reference sequence). The CDR3 spells CASSSDRRLNTEAFF. The CDR3, as DNA: TGTGCCAGCAGCTCGGACAGGAGACTGAACACTGAAGCTTTCTTT.

This clone was seen more than once but under ten times. The rearrangement uses TRBV18 and TRBJ1-1; D remains unclear. The length of the CDR3 is 12 residues. Looked up from germline, CDR1 is KGHSH and CDR2 is LQKENI. Trimming left V 6 bases short and J 7 bases short, with 12 bases between. The CDR3 sequence is CASSRAGSEAFF. The DNA of the CDR3 is TGTGCCAGCTCCCGAGCGGGGAGTGAAGCTTTCTTT.

This clone was seen only a few times. This sequence joins TRBV7-8 and TRBJ1-1; TRBD1 matches 7 bases. Germline lookup yields CDR1 SGHVS and CDR2 FQNEAQ. Germline trimming cut 4 bases from V and 4 bases from J; bases unmatched to any gene: 3. The CDR3 has 13 amino acids. The CDR3 reads CASSSTGATEAFF. CDR3 sequence (DNA): TGTGCCAGCAGCTCCACAGGGGCCACTGAAGCTTTCTTT.

V and J are TRBV6-5 and TRBJ1-4, with D hard to call. CDR3 length: 13 amino acids. Trimming pared 0 bases from V and 8 bases from J, leaving 7 bases between. In germline, CDR1 is MNHEY, CDR2 SVGAGI. The CDR3 sequence is CASSYSVEEKLFF. Here the CDR3 DNA reads TGTGCCAGCAGTTACTCCGTGGAGGAAAAACTGTTTTTT.

This sequence joins TRBV6-6 and TRBJ2-1; TRBD2 matches 9 bases. Per germline, CDR1 MNHNY and CDR2 SVGAGI (reference sequence). Trimming took 7 bases from V and 7 from J; bases not matched to a gene: 11. The CDR3 has 15 amino acids. The CDR3 reads CASKLASGIGNEQFF. The CDR3 DNA follows: TGTGCCAGCAAATTGGCTAGCGGGATAGGGAATGAGCAGTTCTTC.

This chain joins TRBV2 and TRBJ2-5; weak D call: TRBD2 (5 bases). The CDR3 spans 15 residues. The ends were cut back, 7 bases at V and 1 base at J, with 16 bases in the middle. The V gene's germline CDR1 is SNHLY and CDR2 FYNNEI. The DNA for the CDR3 is TGTGCCAGCATTGGCGCTGGGAGTTCCCAAGAGACCCAGTACTTC. Protein sequence: CASIGAGSSQETQYF.

This clone was recorded a few times. This chain links TRBV25-1 with TRBJ2-5; D is perhaps TRBD2 (5 bases). The V gene's germline CDR1 is MGHDK and CDR2 SYGVNS. Trimming removed 1 base at V and 5 bases at J, with 11 bases between. The CDR3 is made up of 14 amino acids. CDR3 coding DNA: TGTGCCAGCAGTGAATCAGGTCGCGGGGAGACCCAGTACTTC. Residues: CASSESGRGETQYF.

CDR3 region: CASSVKWAGDYNEQFF. The CDR3 nucleotides read TGTGCCAGCAGTGTAAAATGGGCGGGGGACTACAATGAGCAGTTCTTC. The V and J genes are TRBV6-1 and TRBJ2-1; 7 positions agree with TRBD2. V lost 4 bases and J lost 3; bases outside the gene matches: 9. Germline CDR1 is MNHNS and CDR2 is SASEGT. The CDR3 consists of 16 residues.

A few counts support this clone. This sequence joins TRBV21-1 and TRBJ2-7; TRBD1 is the table's D call, not checked against the DNA. TRBV21-1 is flagged as a pseudogene. The CDR3 has 13 residues. The CDR3 region is CASGPQGAYEQYF. The CDR3 nucleotides are TGTGCCAGCGGACCACAGGGAGCCTACGAGCAGTACTTC.

The V call is TRBV20-1, the J call TRBJ2-3; D remains ambiguous. CDR1 is DFQATT and CDR2 is SNEGSKA in the germline V gene (reference sequence). V shed 7 bases and J shed 5 bases, with 7 bases lying between them. The CDR3 covers 10 residues. CDR3 nucleotide sequence: TGCAGTGTATCGGGAGATACGCAGTATTTT. Amino acid sequence: CSVSGDTQYF.

This clone has only one observation. The V and J genes are TRBV29-1 and TRBJ1-5; 9 nucleotides line up with TRBD1. The V gene's germline CDR1 is SQVTM and CDR2 ANQGSEA. The CDR3 extends over 13 amino acids. The J segment lost 5 bases and the V segment lost 6 bases, leaving 5 bases of the junction unmatched. DNA of the CDR3: TGCAGCGTCGGACAGGGGAGGGATCAGCCCCAGCATTTT. Residues: CSVGQGRDQPQHF.

Written as DNA, the CDR3 is TGTGCCAGCAGGCCTGCGACGGGAGGGGGTGGTCAGCCCCAGCATTTT. It specifies CASRPATGGGGQPQHF. This chain links TRBV28 with TRBJ1-5; perhaps TRBD1 as D (6 bases). The CDR3 has 16 residues. V was shortened by 6 bases and J by 6 bases, with 21 bases between the two germline ends. In germline, CDR1 is MDHEN, CDR2 SYDVKM.

The V and J genes are TRBV28 and TRBJ1-1; tentative D call: TRBD1 (5 bases). This CDR3 contains 14 residues. The germline V gene encodes CDR1 MDHEN and CDR2 SYDVKM. V shed 3 bases and J shed 4 bases, with 12 bases lying between them. The CDR3 loop reads CASSLTDTGTEAFF. The CDR3 coding sequence is TGTGCCAGCAGTTTGACGGACACGGGCACTGAAGCTTTCTTT.

The chain has TRBV6-5 and TRBJ1-3; weak D call: TRBD1 (5 bases). The germline V and J ends were trimmed by 6 bases and 2 bases, with 11 bases remaining between them. Looked up from germline, CDR1 is MNHEY and CDR2 is SVGAGI. The CDR3 has 14 residues. CDR3 sequence: CASSKGGAGNTIYF. The CDR3 DNA reads TGTGCCAGCAGCAAGGGAGGGGCTGGAAACACCATATATTTT.